A selection of T cell receptor beta chains follows, all from one sample in a study of human T cells and chemical hapten exposure. TCRdb itself ran the RACE reads through MiXCR, one entry per CDR3 protein. The table includes around 130,000 distinct CDR3 sequences, roughly 10% detected once. This material consisted of whole blood, taken in connection with sensitization to the hapten diphenylcyclopropenone (DPC). Receptors were obtained from a woman aged 45-65 years with alopecia areata. Some clones in this sample may be carry-over from other donors' samples. Both conserved end residues are part of each CDR3. The order of the fields is CDR3 length, V gene, clone size, J gene, D gene, CDR3 protein, CDR3 DNA. D genes are given only for firm matches. Clone size is stated in some rows and not others, as once, few, many or a class when expanded.

len: 13
v_gene: TRBV20-1
abundance: NA
j_gene: TRBJ2-1
d_gene: NA
CDR3aa: CSARGSLNNEQFF
CDR3nt: TGCAGTGCTCGGGGCAGTCTCAACAATGAGCAGTTCTTC

len: 13
v_gene: TRBV29-1
abundance: few
j_gene: TRBJ2-7
d_gene: NA
CDR3aa: CSVATRLAYEQYF
CDR3nt: TGCAGCGTTGCGACTAGGCTCGCCTACGAGCAGTACTTC

len: 15
v_gene: TRBV7-2
abundance: few
j_gene: TRBJ2-5
d_gene: TRBD2
CDR3aa: CASSPSGGYQETQYF
CDR3nt: TGTGCCAGCAGCCCTAGCGGGGGGTACCAAGAGACCCAGTACTTC

len: 15
v_gene: TRBV7-9
abundance: many
j_gene: TRBJ1-5
d_gene: NA
CDR3aa: CASSLNALPNQPQHF
CDR3nt: TGTGCCAGCAGCTTAAACGCCCTGCCAAATCAGCCCCAGCATTTT

len: 14
v_gene: TRBV7-2
abundance: few
j_gene: TRBJ2-3
d_gene: NA
CDR3aa: CASSPLGPTDTQYF
CDR3nt: TGTGCCAGCAGCCCCCTAGGTCCCACAGATACGCAGTATTTT

len: 16
v_gene: TRBV29-1
abundance: few
j_gene: TRBJ2-5
d_gene: TRBD2
CDR3aa: CSVELGLAGDGETQYF
CDR3nt: TGCAGCGTTGAACTGGGACTAGCGGGAGATGGGGAGACCCAGTACTTC

len: 13
v_gene: TRBV2
abundance: NA
j_gene: TRBJ1-5
d_gene: NA
CDR3aa: CASGGGANQPQHF
CDR3nt: TGTGCCAGCGGCGGGGGCGCGAATCAGCCCCAGCATTTT

len: 13
v_gene: TRBV25-1
abundance: NA
j_gene: TRBJ2-7
d_gene: NA
CDR3aa: CASSVGAAYEQYF
CDR3nt: TGTGCCAGCAGTGTAGGGGCGGCCTACGAGCAGTACTTC

len: 16
v_gene: TRBV12-5
abundance: NA
j_gene: TRBJ1-1
d_gene: TRBD1
CDR3aa: CASGLSQDRGNTEAFF
CDR3nt: TGTGCTAGTGGTCTCTCCCAGGACAGGGGCAACACTGAAGCTTTCTTT

len: 17
v_gene: TRBV6-2/TRBV6-3
abundance: NA
j_gene: TRBJ2-2
d_gene: TRBD2
CDR3aa: CASSYSTSGGRTGELFF
CDR3nt: TGTGCCAGCAGTTACTCCACTAGCGGGGGAAGGACCGGGGAGCTGTTTTTT

len: 14
v_gene: TRBV20-1
abundance: many
j_gene: TRBJ2-1
d_gene: NA
CDR3aa: CSARWWRSYNEQFF
CDR3nt: TGCAGTGCTAGGTGGTGGCGGAGTTACAATGAGCAGTTCTTC

len: 20
v_gene: TRBV29-1
abundance: few
j_gene: TRBJ2-3
d_gene: NA
CDR3aa: CSVAVRTVGKMHPSTDTQYF
CDR3nt: TGCAGCGTTGCCGTCAGGACTGTTGGGAAGATGCACCCTAGCACAGATACGCAGTATTTT

len: 15
v_gene: TRBV20-1
abundance: few
j_gene: TRBJ2-7
d_gene: TRBD2
CDR3aa: CSATRPRREGYEQYF
CDR3nt: TGCAGTGCTACACGTCCACGGCGGGAGGGGTACGAGCAGTACTTC

len: 13
v_gene: TRBV2
abundance: NA
j_gene: TRBJ2-1
d_gene: NA
CDR3aa: CASSPTRSNEQFF
CDR3nt: TGTGCCAGCAGTCCCACGAGGTCCAATGAGCAGTTCTTC

len: 14
v_gene: TRBV29-1
abundance: NA
j_gene: TRBJ2-3
d_gene: TRBD2
CDR3aa: CSVTASGGSDTQYF
CDR3nt: TGCAGCGTTACGGCTAGCGGGGGATCAGATACGCAGTATTTT

len: 13
v_gene: TRBV6-5
abundance: few
j_gene: TRBJ2-7
d_gene: TRBD2
CDR3aa: CASQTSGGYEQYF
CDR3nt: TGTGCCAGTCAGACTAGCGGGGGATACGAGCAGTACTTC

len: 18
v_gene: TRBV4-1
abundance: NA
j_gene: TRBJ2-1
d_gene: TRBD2
CDR3aa: CASSLMGILAGGRDEQFF
CDR3nt: TGCGCCAGCAGCCTGATGGGGATTCTAGCGGGGGGGCGGGATGAGCAGTTCTTC